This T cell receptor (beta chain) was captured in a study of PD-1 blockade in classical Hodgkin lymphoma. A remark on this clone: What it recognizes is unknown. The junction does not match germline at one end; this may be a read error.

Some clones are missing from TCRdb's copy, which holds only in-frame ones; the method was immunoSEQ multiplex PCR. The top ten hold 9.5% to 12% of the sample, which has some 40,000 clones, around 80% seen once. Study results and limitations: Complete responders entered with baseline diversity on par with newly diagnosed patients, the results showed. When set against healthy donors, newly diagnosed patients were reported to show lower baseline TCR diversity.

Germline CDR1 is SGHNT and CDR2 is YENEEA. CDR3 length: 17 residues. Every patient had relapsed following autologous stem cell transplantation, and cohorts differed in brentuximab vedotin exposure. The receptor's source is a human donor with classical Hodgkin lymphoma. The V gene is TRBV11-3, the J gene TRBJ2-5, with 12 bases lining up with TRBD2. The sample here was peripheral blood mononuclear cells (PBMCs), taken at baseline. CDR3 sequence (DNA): TGTGCCAGCAGCTCACCCCTTGGGACTAGCGGGCAAGATACCCAGTACTTC. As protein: CASSSPLGTSGQDTQYF.